Listed below are T cell receptor beta chains from one sample, sequenced in a study of radiation and T cells in renal cell carcinoma. Clones were sequenced by immunoSEQ multiplex PCR, and TCRdb holds only the in-frame ones, with some missing. The sample lists 150,000 or so clones, roughly nine tenths occurring once. The starting material was blood, obtained from a patient whose treatment included radiotherapy and nephrectomy. All receptors derive from a woman between 50 and 59 years old with renal cell carcinoma. Both conserved end residues are part of each CDR3. Each record gives: V gene, J gene, CDR3 protein.

V: TRBV14; J: TRBJ2-5; CDR3: CASSQGVSGQETQYF
V: TRBV4-3; J: TRBJ2-1; CDR3: CASSQGGRGGYNEQFF
V: TRBV5-4; J: TRBJ2-7; CDR3: CASTLGGTGGGYEQYF
V: TRBV5-1; J: TRBJ2-1; CDR3: CASVRTGYNEQFF
V: TRBV7-9; J: TRBJ1-1; CDR3: CASSFSGVTEAFF
V: TRBV7-9; J: TRBJ2-1; CDR3: CASSLDYNEQFF
V: TRBV11-2; J: TRBJ2-5; CDR3: CASSLAGGHQETQYF
V: TRBV28; J: TRBJ1-1; CDR3: CASSLRPHTEAFF
V: TRBV5-8; J: TRBJ2-6; CDR3: CASSSGHAGANVLTF
V: TRBV11-2; J: TRBJ1-6; CDR3: CASSFGGQNNSPLHF
V: TRBV7-2; J: TRBJ2-3; CDR3: CASSVNRVSTDTQYF
V: TRBV5-1; J: TRBJ1-2; CDR3: CASSITGNGYTF
V: TRBV28; J: TRBJ1-5; CDR3: CASRISSNQPQHF
V: TRBV29-1; J: TRBJ2-3; CDR3: CSVVHSWTDTQYF
V: TRBV5-1; J: TRBJ2-2; CDR3: CASSLLAGAGELFF
V: TRBV5-1; J: TRBJ2-3; CDR3: CASSPDSYVPDTQYF
V: TRBV6-5; J: TRBJ1-1; CDR3: CASSYSGGLFTEAFF